A selection of T cell receptor beta chains follows, all from one sample in a study of patients and donors after allogeneic stem cell transplantation. MiXCR, run by TCRdb on the RT-PCR reads, gives a single entry per CDR3 protein. The table lists approximately 200,000 distinct CDR3 sequences, less than 45% of them singletons. The sample taken for sequencing was blood, either unsorted or a sorted T cell fraction (not recorded which). These TCRs come from a human donor who was either an allogeneic HSCT recipient or a stem cell or donor lymphocyte infusion donor (not recorded which). It is not recorded whose cells these are; they may come from a transplant donor. Each CDR3 is given with its conserved first and last residue. Only part of the rows carry a size: once, few, many, or a class if the clone is expanded.

>TRBV6-2/TRBV6-3|-|TRBJ1-5
CASSLVPGQGVSNQPQHF
>TRBV4-2|few|TRBJ2-7
CASSQDRGLAGGYGPYEQYF
>TRBV6-5|few|TRBJ1-6
CASSYSQDSYNSPLHF
>TRBV7-6|few|TRBJ2-1
CASSLDHSTYNEQFF
>TRBV5-6|few|TRBJ2-7
CASSLLSGNSYEQYF
>TRBV6-6|few|TRBJ2-7
CATEGTSGSYEQYF
>TRBV7-2|-|TRBJ2-2
CASSPQIFGTGGYTGELFF
>TRBV9|few|TRBJ1-3
CASSVDGVAGNTIYF
>TRBV7-8|-|TRBJ2-5
CASQTDQGWLETQYF
>TRBV4-2|-|TRBJ2-1
CASSQEWRGSGRSRTEQFF
>TRBV7-9|-|TRBJ1-4
CASSYSEKLFF
>TRBV5-6|-|TRBJ1-1
CASSRTGPNTEAFF
>TRBV15|-|TRBJ2-5
CATSTREYGQETQYF
>TRBV9|-|TRBJ2-7
CASSVGTGESYEQYF
>TRBV24-1|few|TRBJ1-1
CATSDFDSMNTEAFF
>TRBV5-1|few|TRBJ2-7
CASSSGLDNEQYF
>TRBV12-3/TRBV12-4|-|TRBJ2-2
CASSPARGQGGTGELFF
>TRBV12-3/TRBV12-4|-|TRBJ1-2
CASRVIGVGGYTF
>TRBV5-6|-|TRBJ2-7
CASSLGRTYEQYF
>TRBV30|-|TRBJ2-3
CAWSPGLVSTDTQYF
>TRBV18|-|TRBJ1-4
CASIGQGGEKLFF
>TRBV4-3|-|TRBJ2-2
CASSQDDRDRARGELFF
>TRBV10-2|few|TRBJ2-1
CASRRGLVFHEQFF
>TRBV4-1|-|TRBJ2-1
CASSQAGAQFF
>TRBV20-1|few|TRBJ1-2
CSARDLFDRGVGHGYTF
>TRBV25-1|-|TRBJ2-1
CASGHRGLYNEQFF
>TRBV6-5|-|TRBJ2-1
CASSYLTSGSSYNEQFF
>TRBV5-1|-|TRBJ1-1
CASSLQEFLNTEAFF
>TRBV24-1|-|TRBJ2-1
CATSDSYRDTYNEQFF
>TRBV20-1|-|TRBJ2-1
CSASTEQFF
>TRBV12-3/TRBV12-4|-|TRBJ2-4
CASSLRSSGRARNIQYF
>TRBV7-9|-|TRBJ1-1
CASSLDGYTEAFF
>TRBV12-3/TRBV12-4|-|TRBJ2-3
CASSPTAGTTDTQYF
>TRBV7-3|-|TRBJ2-1
CASSLTVRANNEQFF
>TRBV28|-|TRBJ1-5
CASSSIGRANQPQHF
>TRBV9|-|TRBJ2-2
CASSALTSGNTGELFF
>TRBV28|-|TRBJ2-5
CASSRLQGAIEETQYF
>TRBV5-1|-|TRBJ1-5
CASSFGQGLDQPQHF
>TRBV5-1|-|TRBJ2-1
CASRYDGRPGNEQFF
>TRBV12-3/TRBV12-4|few|TRBJ2-1
CASRDRDRGSQFF
>TRBV30|-|TRBJ1-2
CAWRTQGISYGYTF
>TRBV4-3|-|TRBJ2-7
CASSPGQGTVSYEQYF
>TRBV6-2/TRBV6-3|once|TRBJ2-2
CASSTALAETNTGELFF
>TRBV9|few|TRBJ2-3
CASSVEDSGRTDTQYF
>TRBV10-3|-|TRBJ1-1
CAISVVRGRGTEAFF
>TRBV30|-|TRBJ2-7
CAWTGLEEQYF